This entry concerns a single T cell receptor beta chain. The sample comes from a study of CD8+ T cells in alopecia areata. Study-wide background: Treated patients were dosed with oral tofacitinib, taking 5 to 10 mg twice daily. It was 6 to 18 months of tofacitinib, and then there were 6 months off drug. Severity was scored as percentage of affected scalp area in treated patients.

Treatment noted: oral pan-JAK inhibitor, 5-10 mg twice daily. Investigators sorted PBMCs to obtain both CD4+ and CD8+ T cells. As the sequencing template, cDNA was produced by extracting RNA and reverse transcribing it. Assay: immunoSEQ multiplex PCR; the TCRdb copy retains only in-frame clones and omits some. The sample lists approximately 150,000 clones; approximately 59% were seen once. The V gene end was trimmed by 0 bases and the J gene end by 2 bases; junction bases not matched to a gene: 5. Germline CDR1 is SGDLS and CDR2 is YYNGEE. This CDR3 spans 16 amino acids. The sequence was collected from a human donor with alopecia areata. This chain joins TRBV9 and TRBJ2-7; 10 bases are a match to TRBD2. Sequences were derived from CD4+ T cells sorted from blood, sampled between weeks 55 and 70, from a patient treated with tofacitinib. The CDR3 DNA reads TGTGCCAGCAGCGTAGAGGCTAGCGGGGGAACCTACGAGCAGTACTTC. Amino acids: CASSVEASGGTYEQYF.